A single sample is the source of the 9 T cell receptor beta chains below, sequenced in a study of shared clonotypes between healthy human individuals. Assay: immunoSEQ multiplex PCR; the TCRdb copy retains only in-frame clones and omits some. The sample shows millions of clones, approximately 95% of them seen only once. CD45RO-negative, CCR7-selected cells formed the naive CD8 fraction, which excluded terminally differentiated effector memory CD45RA+ cells. The sample comprised naive CD8+ T cells sorted from blood. These receptors originate from a man between 18 and 29 years old in good health.

The chain carries TRBV5-1 and TRBJ1-6; D not resolved. Germline V lookup: CDR1 SGHRS, CDR2 YFSETQ. The CDR3 is 16 amino acids. Trimming removed 1 base from V and 7 bases from J, with 15 bases in between. Written as DNA, the CDR3 is TGCGCCAGCAGCTTGCCCGGTACACGGGAAAATTCACCCCTCCACTTT. Protein: CASSLPGTRENSPLHF.

V gene TRBV4-3 combines with J gene TRBJ2-4, with TRBD1 matching 7 bases. Germline V lookup: CDR1 LGHNA, CDR2 YSLEER. The CDR3 covers 16 residues. The V segment lost 0 bases and the J segment 6 bases; nucleotides outside the gene matches: 8. The chain's CDR3 is CASSQDWHGTVNIQYF. In DNA, the CDR3 is TGCGCCAGCAGCCAAGACTGGCACGGGACAGTAAACATTCAGTACTTC.

The chain is built from TRBV7-8 and TRBJ2-7; 11 bases are a match to TRBD1. CDR3 length equals 14 residues. The V segment lost 5 bases and the J segment 7 bases; nucleotides outside the gene matches: 7. Germline V gene lookup returns CDR1 SGHVS and CDR2 FQNEAQ. CDR3 loop: CASSGQGASREQYF. The CDR3 DNA is TGTGCCAGCAGCGGACAGGGGGCGTCGAGGGAGCAGTACTTC.

This chain connects TRBV5-6 to TRBJ2-1; 9 positions agree with TRBD2. V was clipped by 4 bases and J by 8 bases; unmatched bases: 16. CDR1 SGHDT and CDR2 YYEEEE come from the germline V gene. CDR3 length: 17 residues. This CDR3 reads CASSPPGGREGWHEQFF. CDR3 sequence (DNA): TGTGCCAGCAGCCCTCCCGGAGGGCGGGAGGGGTGGCATGAGCAGTTCTTC.

This clone occurred once. The chain has TRBV7-9 and TRBJ2-5; 9 nucleotides line up with TRBD1. The CDR3 has 14 amino acids. The ends lost 5 bases at V and 4 bases at J; junction bases unmatched: 5. Germline V lookup: CDR1 SEHNR, CDR2 FQNEAQ (reference sequence). The CDR3 coding sequence is TGTGCCAGCAGCATAACAGGGGGCCGAGAGACCCAGTACTTC. It codes for CASSITGGRETQYF.

This chain uses TRBV11-2 with TRBJ1-2; 7 bases are a match to TRBD1. The length of the CDR3 is 15 residues. The junction had 3 bases not matched to a gene; V was cut back by 0 bases and J by 2 bases. Per the germline V gene, CDR1 is SGHAT and CDR2 is FQNNGV. This chain's CDR3 is CASSLEGTVNYGYTF. The DNA for the CDR3 is TGTGCCAGCAGCTTAGAGGGGACAGTAAACTATGGCTACACCTTC. Combining the CDR3 with reference TRBV11-2 and TRBJ1-2 gives the whole variable domain EAGVAQSPRYKIIEKRQSVAFWCNPISGHATLYWYQQILGQGPKLLIQFQNNGVVDDSQLPKDRFSAERLKGVDSTLKIQPAKLEDSAVYLCASSLEGTVNYGYTFGSGTRLTVV.

The gene calls are TRBV7-3 and TRBJ2-2, with D hard to call. The CDR3 consists of 13 residues. The V and J ends lost 3 bases and 1 base respectively, with 3 bases between them. The germline CDR1 and CDR2 sequences are SGHTA and FQGTGA. The CDR3 sequence: CASSFLNTGELFF. CDR3 DNA: TGTGCCAGCAGCTTTCTGAACACCGGGGAGCTGTTTTTT.

In its sample, this clone was seen once. The rearrangement uses TRBV13 and TRBJ2-7; 7 bases agree with TRBD2. The J segment lost 6 bases and the V segment lost 1 base, leaving 3 bases of the junction unmatched. The germline V gene encodes CDR1 PRHDT and CDR2 FYEKMQ (reference sequence). The CDR3 loop spans 13 amino acids. The CDR3 DNA is TGTGCCAGCAGCTTAGAACGGGAGGTCGAGCAGTACTTC. Its translation is CASSLEREVEQYF.

The chain joins TRBV9 to TRBJ1-1, with D uncertain. Trimming removed 3 bases at V and 1 base at J, with 13 bases between. This CDR3 is 15 amino acids long. The V gene's germline CDR1 is SGDLS and CDR2 YYNGEE. The CDR3 region has the DNA TGTGCCAGCAGCGCTCAGCACGCGGAGAACACTGAAGCTTTCTTT. Its translation: CASSAQHAENTEAFF. Filled out from reference TRBV9 and TRBJ1-1, the complete variable domain reads DSGVTQTPKHLITATGQRVTLRCSPRSGDLSVYWYQQSLDQGLQFLIQYYNGEERAKGNILERFSAQQFPDLHSELNLSSLELGDSALYFCASSAQHAENTEAFFGQGTRLTVV.